The rows below give T cell receptor beta chains drawn from one sample of a study of glioma-infiltrating T cells. TCRdb passed the multiplex PCR reads through MiXCR, listing each CDR3 protein once. The sample carries about 93,000 distinct CDR3 sequences, roughly 40% recorded once. Sequencing was carried out using glioma tissue, nonneoplastic brain tissue, or PBMCs (not recorded which). These receptors came from a human donor with low-grade glioma or glioblastoma, undergoing nonglioma brain surgery, or in good health (not recorded which). Both conserved end residues are part of each CDR3. A D gene is named only where the DNA matches it firmly. Clone sizes are given selectively: once, few, many, or a class where the clone is expanded.

size,D,V,J,DNA,CDR3
-,-,TRBV28,TRBJ2-7,TGTGCCAGCAGCGAGCGGACGGCCAAGGAGATTCAGTACTTC,CASSERTAKEIQYF
-,TRBD2,TRBV5-1,TRBJ2-7,TGCGCCAGCAGCTTACCTAGCGGGGGGACCAAAGAGCAGTACTTC,CASSLPSGGTKEQYF
-,TRBD1,TRBV4-1,TRBJ2-3,TGCGCCAGCAGCGGACAGGGAAGCACAGATACGCAGTATTTT,CASSGQGSTDTQYF
many,-,TRBV3-1,TRBJ1-6,TGTGCCAGCAGCCCGCGACATTACGGTTCACCCCTCCACTTT,CASSPRHYGSPLHF
-,TRBD1,TRBV18,TRBJ2-1,TGCGCCAGCTCACCACCGGACAGGGGCCCTTACAATGAGCAATTCTTC,CASSPPDRGPYNEQFF
-,TRBD2,TRBV28,TRBJ2-3,TGTGCCAGCAGTCTTATCGGGGGGGGCCGGGCCCAGTACTTT,CASSLIGGGRAQYF
many,TRBD1,TRBV28,TRBJ1-2,TGTGCCAGCAGTTCAGGGGGACAGGGGTATGGCTACACCTTC,CASSSGGQGYGYTF
many,TRBD2,TRBV2,TRBJ2-3,TGTGCCAGCAGACCTGGGGGAGCGGGAGACACAGATACGCAGTATTTT,CASRPGGAGDTDTQYF
many,-,TRBV10-3,TRBJ2-5,TGTGCCATCAGTGAGTCATTAGCGGTAGAGACCCAGTACTTC,CAISESLAVETQYF
-,TRBD1,TRBV20-1,TRBJ1-1,TGCAGTGCCCTCGACAGGGCGAGGGTCGATGAAGCATTCTTT,CSALDRARVDEAFF
many,TRBD1,TRBV15,TRBJ2-5,TGTGCCACCAACCACCCTACTCGGACAGGGCAAGAGACCCAGTACTTC,CATNHPTRTGQETQYF
-,-,TRBV4-1,TRBJ1-5,TGCGCCAGCCAAGATGGCCGGAATCAGCCCCAGCATTTT,CASQDGRNQPQHF
-,-,TRBV7-3,TRBJ2-7,-,CASSFYICSARIRRPYEQYF
-,-,TRBV28,TRBJ2-3,TGTACCAGCAGTTTAGGGGGTGCAAGTACGCAGTATTTT,CTSSLGGASTQYF
many,TRBD1,TRBV24-1,TRBJ2-2,TGTGCCACCAGTGATTTTTCCAGGGGGCGAGCCGGGGAGCTGTTTTTT,CATSDFSRGRAGELFF
many,TRBD2,TRBV20-1,TRBJ2-2,TGCAGTGCTAGATATAGCGGGGCGTTTACCGGGGAGCTGTTTTTT,CSARYSGAFTGELFF
-,-,TRBV6-6,TRBJ2-1,TGTTCTAGCAGTTACAGCACCCGACTAGGAGGAGACAATGAGCAGTTCTTC,CSSSYSTRLGGDNEQFF
many,TRBD2,TRBV5-4,TRBJ2-3,TGTGCCAGCAGATCTACTAGCGGGGAGGCAGATACGCAGTATTTT,CASRSTSGEADTQYF
many,-,TRBV4-1,TRBJ2-3,TGCGCCAGCAGCCAAGATTGGGGCCTGGATACGCAGTATTTT,CASSQDWGLDTQYF
many,TRBD1,TRBV5-1,TRBJ2-5,TGCGCCAGCACCGGGACAGGGGGTCAAGAGACCCAGTACTTC,CASTGTGGQETQYF
-,TRBD1,TRBV7-2,TRBJ2-1,TGTGCCAGCAGCTATACGGGACAGGGAGACAATGAGCAGTTCTTC,CASSYTGQGDNEQFF
-,-,TRBV4-1,TRBJ2-5,TGCGCCAGCAGCTTGGCGGGAAAGGGGGCCAAGACCCAGTACTTC,CASSLAGKGAKTQYF
many,-,TRBV2,TRBJ2-7,TGTGCCAGCAGTGATTTAATGGTGGAATCCTACGAGCAGTACTTC,CASSDLMVESYEQYF
many,TRBD2,TRBV20-1,TRBJ2-1,TGCAGTGCACAGAATAGCGGGGGGTACAATGAGCAGTTCTTC,CSAQNSGGYNEQFF
many,-,TRBV3-1,TRBJ2-1,TGTGCCAGCAGCCAAAACGGGCGTGATGAGCAGTTCTTC,CASSQNGRDEQFF
-,TRBD1,TRBV27,TRBJ2-1,TGTGCCACGAGGCAAGACAGGGCGTCTGAGCAGTTCTTC,CATRQDRASEQFF
many,TRBD1,TRBV7-8,TRBJ2-7,TGTGCCAGCAGCTTAGTCGACAGGGGGCTATCCTACGAGCAGTACTTC,CASSLVDRGLSYEQYF
many,TRBD2,TRBV6-5,TRBJ2-1,TGTGCCAGCAGTTACCTTGGGGCGGGGGGATCCTACAATGAGCAGTTCTTC,CASSYLGAGGSYNEQFF
many,-,TRBV28,TRBJ1-5,TGTGCCAGCAGTGCCTTTACAACCCCCCAGCATTTT,CASSAFTTPQHF
many,-,TRBV20-1,TRBJ2-7,TGCAGTGCTAGAGGGACTGTCGAGCAGTACTTC,CSARGTVEQYF
many,-,TRBV5-4,TRBJ1-1,TGTGCCAGCAGCTCCTCTGGTTCTGAAGCTTTCTTT,CASSSSGSEAFF
many,TRBD1,TRBV29-1,TRBJ2-7,TGCAGCGTTGAAAGACAGGGTATCGACGAGCAGTACTTC,CSVERQGIDEQYF
many,-,TRBV4-1,TRBJ2-3,TGCGCCAGCGGGGGAGATACGCAGTATTTT,CASGGDTQYF
many,TRBD2,TRBV15,TRBJ2-1,TGTGCCACCAGCGGGGGGAGGGGCGCCTACAATGAGCAGTTCTTC,CATSGGRGAYNEQFF
many,TRBD1,TRBV6-2/TRBV6-3,TRBJ2-4,TGTGCCAGCAGACTCCGGACAGGGGAGTACATTCAGTACTTC,CASRLRTGEYIQYF
-,TRBD1,TRBV19,TRBJ1-2,TGTGCCAGTAGCATAGGGACAGGCCCATCCAACTATGGCTACACCTTC,CASSIGTGPSNYGYTF
once,TRBD1,TRBV20-1,TRBJ2-5,TGCAGTGCGGAACCGGACAGGGAAGGGGAGACCCAGTACTTC,CSAEPDREGETQYF
many,-,TRBV12-3/TRBV12-4,TRBJ1-4,TGTGCCAGCAGATTCCCGGGGGTGTCGAAACTGTTTTTT,CASRFPGVSKLFF
many,TRBD2,TRBV20-1,TRBJ2-7,TGCAGTGCTAGTAGCACAAGTTGGGGCGGGGGGGCCCCCGGCGAGCAGTACTTC,CSASSTSWGGGAPGEQYF
many,TRBD2,TRBV4-2,TRBJ2-1,TGTGCCAGCAGCCATCTCCTAGCGGGATCCAATGAGCAGTTCTTC,CASSHLLAGSNEQFF
many,TRBD1,TRBV7-9,TRBJ1-4,TGTGCCAGCAGCTTAGATGGGACAGGCTATAATGAAAAACTGTTTTTT,CASSLDGTGYNEKLFF
-,-,TRBV6-2/TRBV6-3,TRBJ2-1,TGTGCCAGCAGTAGGACATTGAACAATGGGCAGTCCTTC,CASSRTLNNGQSF
-,TRBD1,TRBV10-3,TRBJ2-1,TGTGCCATCAGGGCGGATACCGGGACAGGGGGAAATGAGCAGTTCTTC,CAIRADTGTGGNEQFF
many,-,TRBV5-1,TRBJ2-1,TGCGCCAGCAGCTTCGGGACCAGGCAGTTCTTC,CASSFGTRQFF